This T cell receptor beta chain was sequenced for a study of early T cells in non-severe SARS-CoV-2 infection. As for the study in general: Sequencing of bulk RNA from unsorted whole blood was done, without chain pairing. Study-wide results and limits: VDJdb-based annotation leaned toward anti-spike CD8 responses and missed private and CD4 specificities.

Unique molecular identifier tags were affixed to discrete cDNA molecules. One entry per CDR3 protein results from TCRdb running MiXCR on the 5' RACE reads. The repertoire holds 75,000 to 95,000 distinct CDR3 sequences, with roughly 17% as singletons. The CDR3 consists of 14 residues. The V end lost 3 bases, the J end lost 6 bases, and 12 bases lay between the germline ends. Per germline, CDR1 MGHRA and CDR2 YSYEKL. Comment on this clonotype: The antigen is unknown.

This sequence joins TRBV4-1 and TRBJ2-1; a weak D match, TRBD2 (5 bases). This clonotype was sampled from an adult who was a healthcare worker with PCR-confirmed SARS-CoV-2 infection or an uninfected control (not recorded which). Sequenced here: whole blood, sampled at baseline. The CDR3 DNA reads as TGCGCCAGCAGCCAGAGGGTTATAGGCAATGAGCAGTTCTTC. Translation gives CASSQRVIGNEQFF.